Listed below are T cell receptor beta chains from one sample, sequenced in a study of immune evolution from preneoplasia to lung adenocarcinoma. This table comes from immunoSEQ multiplex PCR, and its TCRdb copy is limited to in-frame clones, with some not included. The sample shows 30,000 to 45,000 clones, under 85% of them seen only once. The sample was FFPE invasive lung adenocarcinoma tissue. These receptors were obtained from a person between 55 and 69 years old with lung adenocarcinoma. Each CDR3 is given without its conserved first and last residue. Fields, in order: V gene, CDR3 protein.

v_gene: TRBV20-1; CDR3aa: SARGGGEQF
v_gene: TRBV18; CDR3aa: ASSQSSDTQY
v_gene: TRBV7-9; CDR3aa: ASSPGGGQHQPQH
v_gene: TRBV19; CDR3aa: ASRNRGSGNTIY
v_gene: TRBV27; CDR3aa: ASSPPSGANTGELF
v_gene: TRBV28; CDR3aa: ASRQNTEAF
v_gene: TRBV19; CDR3aa: ASSITPGQQSY
v_gene: TRBV6-1; CDR3aa: ASSLGPGGMNEQF
v_gene: TRBV20-1; CDR3aa: SARPVETQY
v_gene: TRBV10-3; CDR3aa: AIRGQGAYSSEAF
v_gene: TRBV13; CDR3aa: ASRVRGETQY
v_gene: TRBV28; CDR3aa: ASRGGNVEPQH
v_gene: TRBV28; CDR3aa: ASSPPGLAVELF
v_gene: TRBV9; CDR3aa: ASSVDEGHTDTQY
v_gene: TRBV6-5; CDR3aa: ASSYSGVRRTEAF
v_gene: TRBV5-6; CDR3aa: ASSPIAGAVEQF
v_gene: TRBV7-2; CDR3aa: ASRDSFYGYT
v_gene: TRBV6-5; CDR3aa: ASSSGQGYNEQF
v_gene: TRBV28; CDR3aa: ASWRGTGNTEAF
v_gene: TRBV10-3; CDR3aa: AIKGTSANNEQF
v_gene: TRBV9; CDR3aa: ASSAYVEDTQY
v_gene: TRBV2; CDR3aa: ASSGDSNQPQH
v_gene: TRBV7-2; CDR3aa: ASSQQTGSGEQY
v_gene: TRBV30; CDR3aa: AWSAGGGGETQY
v_gene: TRBV28; CDR3aa: ASSSPGAGANVLT
v_gene: TRBV7-8; CDR3aa: ASQREGGSYNEQF
v_gene: TRBV9; CDR3aa: ASSVGRTGTPNREQY
v_gene: TRBV6-4; CDR3aa: ASSPEGAGELF
v_gene: TRBV6-4; CDR3aa: ASSDETSGSNEQF
v_gene: TRBV27; CDR3aa: ASSLTREGSEQY
v_gene: TRBV30; CDR3aa: AWSPADGEQY
v_gene: TRBV7-9; CDR3aa: ASSPTSGPNNEQF
v_gene: TRBV7-2; CDR3aa: ASSLVHQETQY
v_gene: TRBV9; CDR3aa: ASSVKDNEQF
v_gene: TRBV7-9; CDR3aa: ASSLGGGRVDTQY
v_gene: TRBV19; CDR3aa: ASSTSGTFGYT
v_gene: TRBV21-1; CDR3aa: ASSSYRTDYNEQF
v_gene: TRBV4-2; CDR3aa: ASSQGTRGNTDTQY
v_gene: TRBV5-1; CDR3aa: ASSLAPGTTDTQY
v_gene: TRBV6-5; CDR3aa: ASSYRPQGGNEKLF
v_gene: TRBV5-1; CDR3aa: ASSWGGLNTGELF